The 16 T cell receptor beta chains below come from one sample, sequenced in a study of cytomegalovirus exposure and HLA in healthy donors. Primers: 60 Vbeta forward and 13 Jbeta reverse. Repertoires were generated with immunoSEQ multiplex PCR, while TCRdb's copy carries only in-frame clones and drops some. The data show 140,000 or so clones, about 64% seen once. The sample taken for sequencing was PBMCs. The receptors originated from a man in his 60s in good health and CMV-seronegative.

The table lists this clone with a count of one. This sequence joins TRBV5-4 and TRBJ2-7; 10 nucleotides agree with TRBD1. CDR1 SGHNT and CDR2 YYREEE come from the germline V gene (reference sequence). The CDR3 consists of 16 residues. Losses at the gene ends were 4 bases for V and 3 bases for J; bases not matched to a gene: 10. CDR3 in amino acids: CASSALRTGGLYEQYF. CDR3 nucleotides: TGTGCCAGCAGCGCACTCAGGACAGGGGGTCTCTACGAGCAGTACTTC.

The CDR3 DNA follows: TGTGCCAGCAGACGCAGGGATTACAATGAGCAGTTCTTC. Protein: CASRRRDYNEQFF. The chain uses TRBV27 and TRBJ2-1; TRBD1 is a possible D gene (5 bases). V was clipped by 6 bases and J by 4 bases, with 10 bases between them. Germline lookup yields CDR1 MNHEY and CDR2 SMNVEV (reference sequence). The CDR3 loop spans 13 amino acids.

The V call is TRBV2, the J call TRBJ2-2, with TRBD2 matching over 13 bases. CDR1 and CDR2 (germline): SNHLY, FYNNEI. This CDR3 contains 15 residues. Germline trimming cut 8 bases from V and 4 bases from J; bases unmatched to any gene: 4. CDR3 nucleotides: TGTGCCAGCCAGGGGACTAGCGGGATCACCGGGGAGCTGTTTTTT. Translating it yields CASQGTSGITGELFF.

The rearrangement links TRBV7-2 to TRBJ2-1; 7 bases agree with TRBD2. V lost 1 base and J lost 2; bases outside the gene matches: 2. The CDR3 length is 15 residues. Germline CDR1 and CDR2: SGHTA and FQGNSA. CDR3 in amino acids: CASSLGGSAYNEQFF. The CDR3 region has the DNA TGTGCCAGCAGCTTAGGCGGGAGCGCCTACAATGAGCAGTTCTTC.

The rearrangement uses TRBV15 and TRBJ2-4, with a weak D call TRBD2 (7 bases). This CDR3 contains 17 residues. The germline gives CDR1 LNHNV, CDR2 YYDKDF (reference sequence). Trimming took off 0 bases at V and 13 bases at J, with 25 bases between the two ends. CDR3: CATSREGGAASQKPQYF. DNA of the CDR3: TGTGCCACCAGCAGAGAGGGGGGGGCGGCGAGTCAAAAACCCCAGTACTTC.

CDR3: CSVTSGAGNEQFF. CDR3 coding DNA: TGCAGCGTGACTAGCGGGGCGGGGAATGAGCAGTTCTTC. This chain links TRBV29-1 with TRBJ2-1; 11 bases are a match to TRBD2. Losses at the gene ends were 6 bases for V and 7 bases for J; bases not matched to a gene: 5. Germline V lookup: CDR1 SQVTM, CDR2 ANQGSEA. The CDR3 loop spans 13 amino acids.

The gene calls are TRBV28 and TRBJ1-5, with 8 bases identical to TRBD1. CDR3 length: 14 residues. Germline CDR1 MDHEN, CDR2 SYDVKM. The V and J ends lost 5 bases and 7 bases, in that order; junction bases with no gene match: 7. The CDR3 DNA reads TGTGCCAGCAGTCTCGACAGGGGAAGGCAGCCCCAGCATTTT. It is translated as CASSLDRGRQPQHF. Using reference TRBV28 and TRBJ1-5 for the parts outside the CDR3, the full variable domain is DVKVTQSSRYLVKRTGEKVFLECVQDMDHENMFWYRQDPGLGLRLIYFSYDVKMKEKGDIPEGYSVSREKKERFSLILESASTNQTSMYLCASSLDRGRQPQHFGDGTRLSIL.

This chain links TRBV6-4 with TRBJ2-3, with 9 bases fitting TRBD2. The CDR3 contains 15 residues. The V and J ends lost 2 bases and 2 bases, in that order; junction bases with no gene match: 2. Germline lookup yields CDR1 MRHNA and CDR2 SNTAGT. CDR3 sequence (DNA): TGTGCCAGCAGTGACCGCGGGAGGGACACAGATACGCAGTATTTT. Translating it yields CASSDRGRDTDTQYF.

The V and J genes are TRBV4-1 and TRBJ1-3; tentative D call: TRBD1 (5 bases). V was clipped by 1 base and J by 0 bases, with 10 bases between them. The CDR3 is 16 amino acids. Germline V gene lookup returns CDR1 MGHRA and CDR2 YSYEKL. The CDR3 loop reads CASSQAWGDSGNTIYF. CDR3 sequence (DNA): TGCGCCAGCAGCCAAGCCTGGGGGGACTCTGGAAACACCATATATTTT.

With respect to this clone: One end of the junction varies from germline; a read error may be responsible. This chain connects TRBV7-9 to TRBJ1-1; D is unclear. The CDR3 loop spans 13 amino acids. CDR1 is SEHNR, CDR2 FQNEAQ, per germline (reference sequence). The CDR3 protein is CSSSLGSGTEAFF. CDR3 coding DNA: TGTTCCAGCAGCTTGGGCTCAGGCACTGAAGCTTTCTTT.

V is TRBV27 and J is TRBJ1-1; a weak D match, TRBD1 (5 bases). Trimming cost V 6 bases and J 5 bases, with 13 bases left between them. Germline V gene data show CDR1 as MNHEY and CDR2 as SMNVEV (reference sequence). This CDR3 contains 13 residues. The CDR3 nucleotides are TGTGCCAGCAGGGACACCTCAGGTACTGAAGCTTTCTTT. As protein: CASRDTSGTEAFF.

V and J are TRBV28 and TRBJ1-1; 7 bases are shared with TRBD1. V lost 3 bases, J lost 8 bases, and 15 bases stayed unmatched. Per the germline V gene, CDR1 is MDHEN and CDR2 is SYDVKM. The CDR3 runs to 16 residues. CDR3 residues: CASSFGRSRGTDEAFF. The DNA for the CDR3 is TGTGCCAGCAGTTTCGGGAGAAGCAGAGGGACAGACGAAGCTTTCTTT.

Only one count was recorded for this clone. This rearrangement joins TRBV21-1 to TRBJ1-2; TRBD1, as called in the table, went unchecked against the DNA. TRBV21-1 constitutes a pseudogene. The CDR3 loop spans 16 amino acids. The CDR3 region is CASSKDWRQGPYGYTF. The CDR3 nucleotides read TGTGCCAGCAGCAAAGATTGGCGCCAGGGCCCCTATGGCTACACCTTC.

This chain connects TRBV30 to TRBJ1-4, with 9 bases identical to TRBD1. V dropped 4 bases and J dropped 0; count of bases not matched to a gene: 6. Germline loops: CDR1 GTSNPN, CDR2 SVGIG (reference sequence). This CDR3 comprises 16 residues. CDR3 sequence (DNA): TGTGCCTGGACGGGACAGGGAGACTCAACTAATGAAAAACTGTTTTTT. It yields the protein CAWTGQGDSTNEKLFF.

The CDR3 nucleotides are TGTGCCAGCAGGGCAGGGGGTTCTAATGAAAAACTGTTTTTT. Translation: CASRAGGSNEKLFF. The chain has TRBV6-6 and TRBJ1-4; TRBD1 matches at 7 bases. Trimming at V came to 6 bases and at J to 3 bases, leaving 4 bases not matched to a gene. The CDR3 sequence is 14 residues long. Germline V lookup: CDR1 MNHNY, CDR2 SVGAGI (reference sequence).

V gene TRBV5-1 combines with J gene TRBJ1-1; D unresolved. The CDR3 is 14 residues long. Trimming pared 0 bases from V and 1 base from J, leaving 7 bases between. The germline V gene encodes CDR1 SGHRS and CDR2 YFSETQ. The DNA of the CDR3 is TGCGCCAGCAGCTTGGTTGAGTCGAACACTGAAGCTTTCTTT. As protein: CASSLVESNTEAFF.